The sequence of this TCR beta chain was determined in a study of CXCR3-negative and CXCR3-positive naive CD8 T cells. Study-level results: Upon cryopreservation, CXCR3 expression partially decreased, and most assays used fresh PBMCs. TRBV-TRBJ usage was alike in naive CXCR3-negative and CXCR3-positive cells but differed in memory cells.

A word on this clonotype: No antigen is known for it.

Each TRB cDNA library was prepared by 5' RACE (with UMI labels). TCRdb re-called the 5' RACE reads; every CDR3 protein appears as one record, without DNA. This sample's table has about 120,000 distinct CDR3 sequences. Germline CDR1 is MGHRA and CDR2 is YSYEKL. The CDR3 totals 15 residues. All CD8+ T cell subsets were sorted in triplicate at fewer than 350,000 cells each. Naive CD8+ T cells had a CD45RO-CCR7+CD27+CD95- phenotype. The sequence derives from a human donor in good health. Some clones in this sample may be carry-over from other donors' samples. The sample taken for sequencing was naive CXCR3- CD8+ T cells from blood. Subset noted: CD45RO-CCR7+CD27+CD95- naive CD8+ T cells lacking CXCR3 (TNR3-). This chain connects TRBV4-1 to TRBJ1-3; TCRdb names TRBD1, which stays unverified in the absence of DNA. The CDR3: CASSLGQGPGNTIYF.